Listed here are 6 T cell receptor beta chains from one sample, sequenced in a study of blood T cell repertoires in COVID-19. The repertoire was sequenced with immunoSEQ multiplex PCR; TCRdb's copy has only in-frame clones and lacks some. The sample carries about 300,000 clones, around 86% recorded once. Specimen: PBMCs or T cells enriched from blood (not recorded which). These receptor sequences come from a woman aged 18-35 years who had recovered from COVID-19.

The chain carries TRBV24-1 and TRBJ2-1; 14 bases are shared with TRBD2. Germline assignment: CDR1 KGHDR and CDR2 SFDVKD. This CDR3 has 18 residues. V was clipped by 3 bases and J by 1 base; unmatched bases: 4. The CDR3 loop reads CATSDGTSGRRSYNEQFF. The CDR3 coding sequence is TGTGCCACCAGTGATGGGACTAGCGGGAGACGGTCCTACAATGAGCAGTTCTTC.

The CDR3: CASSFRGVNTEAFF. CDR3 in DNA: TGTGCCAGTAGTTTCAGGGGTGTGAACACTGAAGCTTTCTTT. This sequence joins TRBV19 and TRBJ1-1; possibly TRBD1 for D (6 bases). The CDR3 contains 14 residues. Germline CDR1 and CDR2: LNHDA and SQIVND (reference sequence). The V gene lost 5 bases and the J gene lost 0 bases, with 10 bases spanning the gap. The entire variable domain, with the rest obtained from reference TRBV19 and TRBJ1-1, is as follows: DGGITQSPKYLFRKEGQNVTLSCEQNLNHDAMYWYRQDPGQGLRLIYYSQIVNDFQKGDIAEGYSVSREKKESFPLTVTSAQKNPTAFYLCASSFRGVNTEAFFGQGTRLTVV.

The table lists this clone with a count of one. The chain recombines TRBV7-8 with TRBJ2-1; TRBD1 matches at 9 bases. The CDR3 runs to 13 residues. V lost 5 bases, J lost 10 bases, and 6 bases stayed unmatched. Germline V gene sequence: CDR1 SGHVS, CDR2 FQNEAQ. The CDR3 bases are TGTGCCAGCAGCGGGAGGACAGGGGCAGAGCAGTTCTTC. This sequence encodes CASSGRTGAEQFF.

The CDR3 loop reads CASSFTRQGSIPPYGYTF. CDR3 nucleotides: TGTGCCAGCAGCTTCACCCGACAGGGCTCCATCCCCCCTTATGGCTACACCTTC. The V and J genes are TRBV11-2 and TRBJ1-2, with 7 positions matching TRBD1. J was trimmed by 5 bases and V by 3 bases; bases with no gene match: 18. The CDR3 has 18 amino acids. Germline V gene sequence: CDR1 SGHAT, CDR2 FQNNGV. Drawing the rest from reference TRBV11-2 and TRBJ1-2, the complete variable domain is EAGVAQSPRYKIIEKRQSVAFWCNPISGHATLYWYQQILGQGPKLLIQFQNNGVVDDSQLPKDRFSAERLKGVDSTLKIQPAKLEDSAVYLCASSFTRQGSIPPYGYTFGSGTRLTVV.

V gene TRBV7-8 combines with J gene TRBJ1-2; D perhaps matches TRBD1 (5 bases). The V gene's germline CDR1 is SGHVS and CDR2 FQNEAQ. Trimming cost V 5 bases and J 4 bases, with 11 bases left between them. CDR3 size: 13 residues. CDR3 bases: TGTGCCAGCAGCCCTCGGGGGAGCTATGGCTACACCTTC. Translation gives CASSPRGSYGYTF.

The CDR3 loop reads CASSQVGEAGYGYTF. The CDR3 DNA reads as TGCGCCAGCAGCCAAGTAGGAGAAGCAGGGTATGGCTACACCTTC. The chain is built from TRBV4-1 and TRBJ1-2; weak D call: TRBD1 (5 bases). This CDR3 comprises 15 residues. V was cut by 1 base and J by 5 bases, with 14 bases left in between. Germline V CDR1 and CDR2: MGHRA, YSYEKL.